This T cell receptor beta chain was identified in a study of shared clonotypes between healthy human individuals. This table comes from immunoSEQ multiplex PCR, and its TCRdb copy is limited to in-frame clones, with some not included. The sample lists some 2 million clones, roughly 95% occurring once. Both subsets, CD45RA+ naive and CD45RA-negative memory, were split from the CD4+ cells. The CDR3 is made up of 16 amino acids. Trimming removed 0 bases from V and 4 bases from J; junction bases left unmatched: 5. Germline V lookup: CDR1 SGHNT, CDR2 YYREEE (reference sequence). A remark on this clone: As yet, its antigen is unknown. This sample also contains other DNA sequences that code for the same CDR3.

Study-level findings and limits: Generation probabilities were higher for clonotypes shared across all four sorted-subset donors than for unshared ones.

The sample taken for sequencing was naive CD4+ T cells sorted from blood. As to subset: CD45RA+ positively selected. This TCR came from a man aged 18-30 years in good health. V gene TRBV5-4 combines with J gene TRBJ2-7; 12 bases are a match to TRBD2. The CDR3 DNA reads as TGTGCCAGCAGCTTGGGGGGGACTAGCGGGCCATACGAGCAGTACTTC. This gives the protein CASSLGGTSGPYEQYF. The entire variable domain, with the rest obtained from reference TRBV5-4 and TRBJ2-7, is as follows: ETGVTQSPTHLIKTRGQQVTLRCSSQSGHNTVSWYQQALGQGPQFIFQYYREEENGRGNFPPRFSGLQFPNYSSELNVNALELDDSALYLCASSLGGTSGPYEQYFGPGTRLTVT.